The clone carrying this TCR beta chain occurred many times. As yet, its antigen is unknown. TCRdb re-called the RT-PCR reads with MiXCR, one entry per CDR3 protein. The data contain more than 550,000 distinct CDR3 sequences, approximately 12% of them seen just once; the ten biggest clones take up 10% to 13%. The source of the sample is a study of response to subunit inactivated influenza vaccine. Study results and caveats: Few additional T cells are recruited per seasonal influenza vaccination, authors suggested.

This CDR3 is built from 13 residues. V lost 7 bases and J 9 bases, leaving 18 bases between the germline ends. V is TRBV12-3 or TRBV12-4 and J is TRBJ2-5, with D possibly TRBD2 on 7 matching bases. The origin of this receptor is a man in his fifties or sixties who received an inactivated influenza vaccine. The sequencing used PBMCs from blood, collected on the day of vaccination. The CDR3 loop is CASTPGGPGPQYF. DNA for the CDR3: TGTGCCAGCACCCCGGGGGGCCCAGGCCCCCAGTACTTC.